This record looks at one T cell receptor (beta chain) sequence and its context. Its target is unknown. Generated by immunoSEQ multiplex PCR, the TCRdb table keeps only in-frame clones and is missing some. Of about 150,000 clones detected, more than 75% appear once; the ten largest clones hold 4.5% to 6.5%. These data belong to a study of cytotoxic CD8 clonotypes in ibrutinib-treated CLL. The wider study: The cohort had about 10 relapsed/refractory and some 16 treatment-naive patients, 17 IGHV unmutated. Once patients had received a median 12 months of treatment, range 6 to 36, response samples were obtained. Overall study results and limits: Exceeding age-matched healthy donors, baseline clonality also tracked the counts of circulating CD8+ T cells.

Trimming took 3 bases from V and 4 from J, leaving 4 bases between them. CDR3 length: 11 residues. The germline gives CDR1 SGHNT, CDR2 YYREEE (reference sequence). The chain couples TRBV5-4 to TRBJ1-2; D not resolved. The specimen comprised PBMCs, sampled after 24 months of ibrutinib treatment. This receptor was identified in a human donor with chronic lymphocytic leukemia. CDR3 sequence reads: CASSSTYGYTF. CDR3 sequence (DNA): TGTGCCAGCAGCTCCACCTATGGCTACACCTTC.